The T cell receptor beta chain described here comes from a study of T cell changes during pregnancy in multiple sclerosis. Some clones are missing from TCRdb's copy, which holds only in-frame ones; the method was immunoSEQ multiplex PCR. The table includes about 93,000 clones, about 92% detected once. The receptor comes from a female donor with multiple sclerosis, enrolled in a pregnancy study. This sample comprised peripheral blood, obtained after pregnancy.

The DNA of the CDR3 is TGTGCCAGCAGCTTAGCGGAGGGGAACACTGAAGCTTTCTTT. Translation gives CASSLAEGNTEAFF. V and J are TRBV7-8 and TRBJ1-1; no firm D call. The CDR3 sequence is 14 residues long. The V gene's germline CDR1 is SGHVS and CDR2 FQNEAQ. Trimming pared 0 bases from V and 1 base from J, leaving 6 bases between.